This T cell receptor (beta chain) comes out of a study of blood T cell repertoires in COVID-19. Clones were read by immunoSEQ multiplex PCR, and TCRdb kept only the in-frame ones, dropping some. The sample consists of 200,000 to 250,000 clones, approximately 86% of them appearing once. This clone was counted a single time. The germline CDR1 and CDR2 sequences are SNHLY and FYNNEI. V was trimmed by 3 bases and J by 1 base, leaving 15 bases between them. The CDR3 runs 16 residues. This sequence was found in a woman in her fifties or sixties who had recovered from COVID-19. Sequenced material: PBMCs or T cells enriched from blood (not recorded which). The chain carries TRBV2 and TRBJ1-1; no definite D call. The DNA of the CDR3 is TGTGCCAGCAGTGATGGGTGGCCTCCGGGGAACACTGAAGCTTTCTTT. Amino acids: CASSDGWPPGNTEAFF.